The sequence of this T cell receptor (beta chain) was determined in a study of early T cells in non-severe SARS-CoV-2 infection. The CDR3 loop spans 14 amino acids. Germline V gene data show CDR1 as SGHNT and CDR2 as YYREEE (reference sequence). V shed 4 bases and J shed 2 bases, with 11 bases lying between them. This clonotype was counted between two and nine times. From the 5' RACE reads, TCRdb called clonotypes with MiXCR, one entry per CDR3 protein. Among 65,000 to 75,000 distinct CDR3 sequences listed, 4.6% were seen once. This chain connects TRBV5-4 to TRBJ2-3, with D possibly matching TRBD2 (6 bases). Source: whole blood, taken at baseline. The sequence derives from an adult who was a healthcare worker with PCR-confirmed SARS-CoV-2 infection or an uninfected control (not recorded which). The donor label of this sample is uncertain. This chain's CDR3 is CASSGGFYTDTQYF. In DNA, the CDR3 is TGTGCCAGCAGCGGAGGGTTTTACACAGATACGCAGTATTTT.